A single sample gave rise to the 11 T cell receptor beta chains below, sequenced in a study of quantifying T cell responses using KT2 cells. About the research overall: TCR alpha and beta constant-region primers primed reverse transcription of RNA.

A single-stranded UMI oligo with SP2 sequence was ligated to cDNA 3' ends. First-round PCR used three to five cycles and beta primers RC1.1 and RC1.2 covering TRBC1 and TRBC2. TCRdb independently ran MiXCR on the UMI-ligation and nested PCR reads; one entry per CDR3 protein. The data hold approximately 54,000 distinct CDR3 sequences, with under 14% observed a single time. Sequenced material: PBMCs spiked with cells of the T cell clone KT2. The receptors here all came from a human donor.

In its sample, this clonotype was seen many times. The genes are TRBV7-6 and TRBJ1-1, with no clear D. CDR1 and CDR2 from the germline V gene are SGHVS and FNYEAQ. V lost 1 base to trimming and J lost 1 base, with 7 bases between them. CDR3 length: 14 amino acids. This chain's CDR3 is CASSLGDGNTEAFF. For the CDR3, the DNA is TGTGCCAGCAGCTTAGGCGACGGGAACACTGAAGCTTTCTTT. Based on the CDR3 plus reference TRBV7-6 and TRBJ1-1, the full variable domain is GAGVSQSPRYKVTKRGQDVALRCDPISGHVSLYWYRQALGQGPEFLTYFNYEAQQDKSGLPNDRFSAERPEGSISTLTIQRTEQRDSAMYRCASSLGDGNTEAFFGQGTRLTVV.

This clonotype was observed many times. CDR3 protein: CASSYSSSGGAIEQFF. Here the CDR3 DNA reads TGTGCCAGCAGTTACTCTTCTAGCGGGGGGGCGATTGAGCAGTTCTTC. The chain recombines TRBV6-2 or TRBV6-3 with TRBJ2-1; TRBD2 agrees at 12 bases. CDR1 and CDR2 (germline): MNHEY, SVGEGT. The CDR3 runs to 16 residues. Trimming at V came to 0 bases and at J to 9 bases, leaving 6 bases not matched to a gene.

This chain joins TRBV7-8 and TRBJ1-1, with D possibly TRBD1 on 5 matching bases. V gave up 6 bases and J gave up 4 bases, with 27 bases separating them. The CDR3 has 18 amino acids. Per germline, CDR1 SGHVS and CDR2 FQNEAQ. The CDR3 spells CASRPSLVTKGRGTEAFF. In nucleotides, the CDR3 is TGTGCCAGCAGACCCTCTCTCGTAACTAAGGGAAGGGGCACTGAAGCTTTCTTT. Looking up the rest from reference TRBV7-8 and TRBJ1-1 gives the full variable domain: GAGVSQSPRYKVAKRGQDVALRCDPISGHVSLFWYQQALGQGPEFLTYFQNEAQLDKSGLPSDRFFAERPEGSVSTLKIQRTQQEDSAVYLCASRPSLVTKGRGTEAFFGQGTRLTVV.

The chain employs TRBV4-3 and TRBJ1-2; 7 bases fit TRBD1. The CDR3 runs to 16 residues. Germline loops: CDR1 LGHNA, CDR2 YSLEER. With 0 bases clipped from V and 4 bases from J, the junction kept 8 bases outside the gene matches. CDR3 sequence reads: CASSQEEAGGTYGYTF. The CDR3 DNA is TGCGCCAGCAGCCAAGAAGAAGCAGGGGGGACCTATGGCTACACCTTC.

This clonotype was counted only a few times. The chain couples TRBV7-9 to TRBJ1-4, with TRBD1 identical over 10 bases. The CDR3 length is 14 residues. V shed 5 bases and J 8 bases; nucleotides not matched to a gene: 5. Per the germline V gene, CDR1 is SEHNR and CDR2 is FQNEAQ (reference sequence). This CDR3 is CASSQTGGYEKLFF. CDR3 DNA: TGTGCCAGCAGCCAGACAGGGGGCTACGAAAAACTGTTTTTT.

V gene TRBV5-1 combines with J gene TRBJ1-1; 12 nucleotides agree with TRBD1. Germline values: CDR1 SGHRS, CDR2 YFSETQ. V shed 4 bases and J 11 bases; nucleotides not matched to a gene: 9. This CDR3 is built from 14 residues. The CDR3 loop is CASSDGDRGPVAFF. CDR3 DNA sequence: TGCGCCAGCAGCGACGGGGACAGGGGGCCGGTTGCTTTCTTT.

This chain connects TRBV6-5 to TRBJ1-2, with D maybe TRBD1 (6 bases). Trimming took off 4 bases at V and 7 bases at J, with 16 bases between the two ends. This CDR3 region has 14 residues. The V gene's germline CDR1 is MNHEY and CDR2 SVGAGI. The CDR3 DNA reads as TGTGCCAGCAGTTCGACGTGGGACACGGGTGGCTACACCTTC. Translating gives CASSSTWDTGGYTF.

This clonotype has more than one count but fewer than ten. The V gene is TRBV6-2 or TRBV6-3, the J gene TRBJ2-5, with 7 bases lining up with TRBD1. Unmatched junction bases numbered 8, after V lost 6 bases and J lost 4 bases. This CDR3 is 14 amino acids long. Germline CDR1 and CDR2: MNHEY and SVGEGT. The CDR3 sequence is CASRVRGNAETQYF. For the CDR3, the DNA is TGTGCCAGCAGGGTCAGGGGGAATGCAGAGACCCAGTACTTC.

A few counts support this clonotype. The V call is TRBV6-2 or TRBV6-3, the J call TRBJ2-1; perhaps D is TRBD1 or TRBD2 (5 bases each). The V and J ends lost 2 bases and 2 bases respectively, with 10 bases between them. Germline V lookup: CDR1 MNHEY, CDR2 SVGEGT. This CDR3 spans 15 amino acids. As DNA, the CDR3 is TGTGCCAGCAGTTACCCCAGGGAGACCTACAATGAGCAGTTCTTC. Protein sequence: CASSYPRETYNEQFF.

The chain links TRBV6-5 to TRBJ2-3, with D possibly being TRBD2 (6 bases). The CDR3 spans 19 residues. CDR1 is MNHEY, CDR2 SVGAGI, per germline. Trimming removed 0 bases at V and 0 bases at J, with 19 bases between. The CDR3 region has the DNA TGTGCCAGCAGTTACTCCTCACTCGGGAGCGGAGTTAGCACAGATACGCAGTATTTT. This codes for CASSYSSLGSGVSTDTQYF.

CDR3 bases: TGTGCCAGCAGCGTTTCCGGGGGGGCCTTCAATGAGCAGTTCTTC. Protein: CASSVSGGAFNEQFF. The gene calls are TRBV2 and TRBJ2-1; 8 nucleotides match TRBD2. V gave up 6 bases and J gave up 6 bases; unmatched junction bases: 10. The CDR3 runs to 15 residues. Germline CDR1 reads SNHLY; CDR2 reads FYNNEI. Based on the CDR3 plus reference TRBV2 and TRBJ2-1, the full variable domain is EPEVTQTPSHQVTQMGQEVILRCVPISNHLYFYWYRQILGQKVEFLVSFYNNEISEKSEIFDDQFSVERPDGSNFTLKIRSTKLEDSAMYFCASSVSGGAFNEQFFGPGTRLTVL.